This T cell receptor (beta chain) was found in a study of response to subunit inactivated influenza vaccine. Study-wide results and caveats: Authors suggested each seasonal influenza vaccination recruits few new T cells.

V was pared by 0 bases and J by 4 bases, with 24 bases between. CDR1 and CDR2 (germline): DFQATT, SNEGSKA (reference sequence). There are 18 residues in the CDR3. Using its own MiXCR run on the RT-PCR reads, TCRdb lists one record per CDR3 protein. The sample shows about 700,000 distinct CDR3 sequences, approximately 15% of them seen only once. Of note for this clonotype: Its cognate antigen is unknown.

The sample was PBMCs from blood, taken around 15 days before vaccination. This chain uses TRBV20-1 with TRBJ1-2, with unresolved D. The sequence was collected from a man aged 45-65 years who received an inactivated influenza vaccine. The CDR3 loop is CSARDFDPKAALSYGYTF. The CDR3 region has the DNA TGCAGTGCTAGAGATTTTGACCCTAAGGCAGCCCTCAGCTATGGCTACACCTTC.